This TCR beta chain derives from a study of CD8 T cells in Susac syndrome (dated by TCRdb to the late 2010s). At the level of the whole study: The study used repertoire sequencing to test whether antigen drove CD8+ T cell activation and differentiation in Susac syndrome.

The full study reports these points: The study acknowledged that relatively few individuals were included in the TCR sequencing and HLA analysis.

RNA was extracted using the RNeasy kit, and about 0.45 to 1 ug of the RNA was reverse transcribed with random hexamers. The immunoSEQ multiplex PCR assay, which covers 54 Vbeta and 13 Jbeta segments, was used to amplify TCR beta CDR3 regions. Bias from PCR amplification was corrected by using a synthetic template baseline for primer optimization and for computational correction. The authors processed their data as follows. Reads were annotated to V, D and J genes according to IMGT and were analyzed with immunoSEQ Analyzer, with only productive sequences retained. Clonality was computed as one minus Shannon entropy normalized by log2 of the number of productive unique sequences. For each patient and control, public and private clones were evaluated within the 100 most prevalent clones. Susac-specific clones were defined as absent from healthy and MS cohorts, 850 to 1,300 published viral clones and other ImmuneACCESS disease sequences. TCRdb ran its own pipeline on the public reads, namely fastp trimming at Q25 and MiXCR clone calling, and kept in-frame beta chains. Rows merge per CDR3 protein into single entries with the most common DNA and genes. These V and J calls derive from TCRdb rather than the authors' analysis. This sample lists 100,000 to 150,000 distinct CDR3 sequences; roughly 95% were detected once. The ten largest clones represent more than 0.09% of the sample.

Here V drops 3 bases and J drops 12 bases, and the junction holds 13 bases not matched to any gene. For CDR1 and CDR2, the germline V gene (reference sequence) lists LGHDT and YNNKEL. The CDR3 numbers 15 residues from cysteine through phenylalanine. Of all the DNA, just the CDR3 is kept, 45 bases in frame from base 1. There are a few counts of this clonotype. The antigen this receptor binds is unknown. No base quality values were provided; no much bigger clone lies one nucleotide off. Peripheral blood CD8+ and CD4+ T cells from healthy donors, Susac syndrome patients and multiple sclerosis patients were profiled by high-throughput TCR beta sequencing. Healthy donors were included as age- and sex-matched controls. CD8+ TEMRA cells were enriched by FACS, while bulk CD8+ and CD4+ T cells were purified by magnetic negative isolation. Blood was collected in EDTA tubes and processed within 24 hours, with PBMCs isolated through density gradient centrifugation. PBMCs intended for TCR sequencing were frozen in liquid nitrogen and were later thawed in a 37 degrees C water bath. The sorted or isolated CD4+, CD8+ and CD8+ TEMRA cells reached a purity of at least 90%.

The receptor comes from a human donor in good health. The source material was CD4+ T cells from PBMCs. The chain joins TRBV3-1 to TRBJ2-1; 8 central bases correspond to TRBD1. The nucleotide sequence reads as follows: TGTGCCAGCAGCCAGAAGGACAGGGCGTCTGGGGGGCAGTTCTTC. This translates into CASSQKDRASGGQFF.